Listed below are T cell receptor beta chains from one sample, sequenced in a study of shared clonotypes between healthy human individuals. Here immunoSEQ multiplex PCR was the method, and the copy in TCRdb shows in-frame clones only, minus some. Of 300,000 to 350,000 clones listed, less than 85% are singletons. Material for sequencing was memory CD4+ T cells sorted from blood. The receptors originated from a man in his thirties or forties in good health. Each CDR3 is given with its conserved first and last residue. A D gene is named only where the DNA matches it firmly. Size values are once, few and many counts, or a class for expanded clones, and some rows have none.

D gene	clone size	V gene	J gene	CDR3 DNA	CDR3 protein
TRBD2	-	TRBV11-2	TRBJ2-2	TGTGCCAGCAGCAGCGGGACGGGGTACACCGGGGAGCTGTTTTTT	CASSSGTGYTGELFF
TRBD1	many	TRBV5-1	TRBJ2-7	TGCGCCAGCAGCGTGGACAGGACTTCCTACGAGCAGTACTTC	CASSVDRTSYEQYF
TRBD2	once	TRBV2	TRBJ2-5	TGTGCCAGCAGTGACGGGAGGGGAGAAGAGACCCAGTACTTC	CASSDGRGEETQYF
-	-	TRBV2	TRBJ1-5	TGTGCCAGCAGCGAGGCGGCGTCTTATCAGCCCCAGCATTTT	CASSEAASYQPQHF
-	-	TRBV19	TRBJ2-7	TGTGCCAGTAGTGACACCTACGAGCAGTACTTC	CASSDTYEQYF
TRBD2	-	TRBV19	TRBJ2-4	TGTGCCAGTAGTTCCGGACTAGCCGACGCCAAAAACATTCAGTACTTC	CASSSGLADAKNIQYF
TRBD2	-	TRBV5-1	TRBJ2-7	TGCGCCAGCAGCTTGGGGGGACTATCCGCCTCCTACGAGCAGTACTTC	CASSLGGLSASYEQYF
-	-	TRBV5-1	TRBJ2-7	TGCGCCAGCAGCCCGGTAGGGGGTGAGGGAATCTACGAGCAGTACTTC	CASSPVGGEGIYEQYF
-	-	TRBV5-4	TRBJ2-3	TGTGCCAGCAGCTTGGGTTCGGCTAGCGCCACAGATACGCAGTATTTT	CASSLGSASATDTQYF
-	-	TRBV5-1	TRBJ1-2	TGCGCCAGCAGCTTTCTGCGACAGGACTATGGCTACACCTTC	CASSFLRQDYGYTF
-	-	TRBV5-6	TRBJ2-7	TGTGCCAGCAGCTGGGGCTGGGAGATAAAGGTGGACGAGCAGTACTTC	CASSWGWEIKVDEQYF
-	once	TRBV5-5	TRBJ1-4	TGTGCCAGCAGCTTCCGGAGCTTTAATGAAAAACTGTTTTTT	CASSFRSFNEKLFF
TRBD1	-	TRBV11-1	TRBJ1-1	TGTGCCAGCAGCGTACGACAGGGGTTCGAAGCTTTCTTT	CASSVRQGFEAFF
-	-	TRBV6-1	TRBJ2-7	TGTGCCAGCAGGACACTGACAGTAAACTCCTACGAGCAGTACTTC	CASRTLTVNSYEQYF
-	-	TRBV28	TRBJ1-2	TGTGCCACCACTATCCCCTACGGAAATGGCTACACCTTC	CATTIPYGNGYTF
-	-	TRBV4-1	TRBJ2-5	TGCGCCAGCAGCCAAGTGGGCAGTACGGAAGAGACCCAGTACTTC	CASSQVGSTEETQYF
TRBD2	-	TRBV10-1	TRBJ2-1	TGCGCCAGCAGTGGAGGACTAGCGGGCGGCGAGCAGTTCTTC	CASSGGLAGGEQFF
-	-	TRBV18	TRBJ1-3	TGTGCCAGCTCACGGTTTTACAGTGATTCTGGAAACACCATATATTTT	CASSRFYSDSGNTIYF
TRBD2	-	TRBV10-3	TRBJ2-1	TGTGCCATCAGGATTAGCGGGCCCTCGCGTGAGCAGTTCTTC	CAIRISGPSREQFF
-	few	TRBV2	TRBJ2-7	TGTGCCAGCAGTGAAATCTCGGACCGAAGTCAGCAGTACTTC	CASSEISDRSQQYF
TRBD2	once	TRBV9	TRBJ2-3	TGTGCCAGCAGCGTCGCCCCTAGCGGGAGGGCAGATACGCAGTATTTT	CASSVAPSGRADTQYF
-	few	TRBV29-1	TRBJ2-5	TGCAGCGTTGCGTTGGGCCCAGAGACCCAGTACTTC	CSVALGPETQYF
-	-	TRBV27	TRBJ2-3	TGTGCCAGCAGACGGGACCGCTACACAGATACGCAGTATTTT	CASRRDRYTDTQYF
-	few	TRBV19	TRBJ2-3	TGTGCCAGTAACGGCGGGGTCACAGATACGCAGTATTTT	CASNGGVTDTQYF
-	-	TRBV19	TRBJ1-1	TGTGCCAGTAAGGATTGGGGCTGGGGTTCAGTTGCTGAAGCTTTCTTT	CASKDWGWGSVAEAFF
-	-	TRBV6-4	TRBJ2-7	TGTGCCAGCAGTGCCCAACTAGGAGGATTGTACGAGCAGTACTTC	CASSAQLGGLYEQYF
-	-	TRBV5-1	TRBJ1-3	TGCGCCAGCAGCTTTATCCCGGGCAGCTCGTCTGGAAACACCATATATTTT	CASSFIPGSSSGNTIYF